The entry below describes one TCR beta chain. V was shortened by 5 bases and J by 0 bases, with 12 bases between the two germline ends. Germline V gene lookup returns CDR1 SEHNR and CDR2 FQNEAQ (reference sequence). The CDR3 contains 15 residues. The assay was immunoSEQ multiplex PCR, and TCRdb's table has in-frame clones only and misses some. The table has about 110,000 clones, just over 90% seen once. This entry comes from a study of T cell changes during pregnancy in multiple sclerosis. This clonotype originated in a female donor with multiple sclerosis, enrolled in a pregnancy study. The genes are TRBV7-9 and TRBJ2-3; D possibly corresponds to TRBD2 (7 bases). Specimen: peripheral blood, collected after pregnancy. The CDR3 protein is CASSLRGPSTDTQYF. CDR3 nucleotides: TGTGCCAGCAGCCTGCGGGGGCCAAGCACAGATACGCAGTATTTT.